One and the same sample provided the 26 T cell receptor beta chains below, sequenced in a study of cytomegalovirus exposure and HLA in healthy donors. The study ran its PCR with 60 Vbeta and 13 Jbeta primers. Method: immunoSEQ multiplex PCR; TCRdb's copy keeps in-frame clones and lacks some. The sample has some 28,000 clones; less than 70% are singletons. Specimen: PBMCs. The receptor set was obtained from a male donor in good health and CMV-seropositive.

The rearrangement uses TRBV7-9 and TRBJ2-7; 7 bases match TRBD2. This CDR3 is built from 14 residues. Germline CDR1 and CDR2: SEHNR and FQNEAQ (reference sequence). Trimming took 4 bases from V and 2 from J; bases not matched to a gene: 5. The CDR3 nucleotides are TGTGCCAGCAGCTCTTGGCGGGAGCCCTACGAGCAGTACTTC. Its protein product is CASSSWREPYEQYF. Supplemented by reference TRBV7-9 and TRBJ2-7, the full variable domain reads DTGVSQNPRHKITKRGQNVTFRCDPISEHNRLYWYRQTLGQGPEFLTYFQNEAQLEKSRLLSDRFSAERPKGSFSTLEIQRTEQGDSAMYLCASSSWREPYEQYFGPGTRLTVT.

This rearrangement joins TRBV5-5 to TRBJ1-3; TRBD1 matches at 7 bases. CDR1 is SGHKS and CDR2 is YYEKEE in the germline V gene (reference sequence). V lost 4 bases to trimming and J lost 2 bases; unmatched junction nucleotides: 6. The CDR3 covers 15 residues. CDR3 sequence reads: CASSLDRVAGNTIYF. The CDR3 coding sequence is TGTGCCAGCAGCCTCGACAGGGTAGCTGGAAACACCATATATTTT. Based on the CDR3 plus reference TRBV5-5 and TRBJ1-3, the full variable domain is DAGVTQSPTHLIKTRGQQVTLRCSPISGHKSVSWYQQVLGQGPQFIFQYYEKEERGRGNFPDRFSARQFPNYSSELNVNALLLGDSALYLCASSLDRVAGNTIYFGEGSWLTVV.

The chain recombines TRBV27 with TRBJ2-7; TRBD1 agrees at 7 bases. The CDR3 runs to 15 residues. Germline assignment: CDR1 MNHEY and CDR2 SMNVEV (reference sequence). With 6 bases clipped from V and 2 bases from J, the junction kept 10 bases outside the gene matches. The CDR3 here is CASRTNRDSPYEQYF. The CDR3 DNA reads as TGTGCCAGCAGGACCAACCGGGACAGCCCCTACGAGCAGTACTTC.

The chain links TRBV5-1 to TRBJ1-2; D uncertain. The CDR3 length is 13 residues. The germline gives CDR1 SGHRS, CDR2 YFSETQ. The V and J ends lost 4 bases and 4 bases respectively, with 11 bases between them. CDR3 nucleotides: TGCGCCAGCAGCGGCGACATCCCCTATGGCTACACCTTC. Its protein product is CASSGDIPYGYTF.

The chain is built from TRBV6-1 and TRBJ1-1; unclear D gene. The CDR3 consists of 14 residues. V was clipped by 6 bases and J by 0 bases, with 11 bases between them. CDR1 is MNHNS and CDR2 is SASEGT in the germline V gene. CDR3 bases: TGTGCCAGCAGCTTCGATCAGATGAACACTGAAGCTTTCTTT. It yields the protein CASSFDQMNTEAFF.

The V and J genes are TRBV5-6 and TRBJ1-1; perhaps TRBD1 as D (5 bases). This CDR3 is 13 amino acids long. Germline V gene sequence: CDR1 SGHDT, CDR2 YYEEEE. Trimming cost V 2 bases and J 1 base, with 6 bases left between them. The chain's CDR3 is CASSFGGNTEAFF. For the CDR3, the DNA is TGTGCCAGCAGCTTCGGGGGGAACACTGAAGCTTTCTTT. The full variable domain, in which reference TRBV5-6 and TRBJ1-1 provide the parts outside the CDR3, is DAGVTQSPTHLIKTRGQQVTLRCSPKSGHDTVSWYQQALGQGPQFIFQYYEEEERQRGNFPDRFSGHQFPNYSSELNVNALLLGDSALYLCASSFGGNTEAFFGQGTRLTVV.

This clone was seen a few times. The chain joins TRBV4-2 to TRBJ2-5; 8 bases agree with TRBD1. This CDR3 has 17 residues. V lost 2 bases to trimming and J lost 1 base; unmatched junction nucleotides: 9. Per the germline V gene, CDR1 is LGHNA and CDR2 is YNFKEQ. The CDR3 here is CASSQLGTGGPQETQYF. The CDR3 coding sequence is TGTGCCAGCAGCCAATTAGGTACAGGGGGACCCCAAGAGACCCAGTACTTC.

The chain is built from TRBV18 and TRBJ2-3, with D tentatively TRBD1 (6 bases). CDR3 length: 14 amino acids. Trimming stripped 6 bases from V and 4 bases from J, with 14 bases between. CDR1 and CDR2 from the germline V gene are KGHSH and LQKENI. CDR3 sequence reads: CASSPQQGADTQYF. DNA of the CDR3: TGTGCCAGCTCTCCGCAACAGGGTGCAGATACGCAGTATTTT.

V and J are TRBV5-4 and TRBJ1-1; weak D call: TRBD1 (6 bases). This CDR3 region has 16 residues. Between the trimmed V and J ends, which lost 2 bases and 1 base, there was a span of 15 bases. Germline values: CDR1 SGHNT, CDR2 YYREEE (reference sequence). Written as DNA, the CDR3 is TGTGCCAGCAGCTTAGCCTATGAACAGGGGAACACTGAAGCTTTCTTT. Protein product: CASSLAYEQGNTEAFF.

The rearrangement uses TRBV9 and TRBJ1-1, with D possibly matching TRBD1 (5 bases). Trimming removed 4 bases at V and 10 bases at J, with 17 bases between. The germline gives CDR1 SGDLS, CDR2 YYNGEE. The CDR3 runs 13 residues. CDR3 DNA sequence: TGTGCCAGCAGCCTACGGGGGGGAGGTAGAGCTTTCTTT. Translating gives CASSLRGGGRAFF.

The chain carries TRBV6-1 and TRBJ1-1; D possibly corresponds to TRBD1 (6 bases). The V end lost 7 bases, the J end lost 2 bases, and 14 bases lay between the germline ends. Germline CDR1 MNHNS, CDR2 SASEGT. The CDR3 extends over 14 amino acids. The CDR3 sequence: CASTGRTVNTEAFF. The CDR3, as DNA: TGTGCCAGCACCGGACGGACAGTCAACACTGAAGCTTTCTTT.

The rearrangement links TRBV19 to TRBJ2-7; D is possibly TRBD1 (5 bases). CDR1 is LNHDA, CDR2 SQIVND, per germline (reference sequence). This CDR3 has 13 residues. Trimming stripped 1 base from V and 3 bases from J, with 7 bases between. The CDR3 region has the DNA TGTGCCAGTAGTATAGGCAGGGACTACGAGCAGTACTTC. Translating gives CASSIGRDYEQYF.

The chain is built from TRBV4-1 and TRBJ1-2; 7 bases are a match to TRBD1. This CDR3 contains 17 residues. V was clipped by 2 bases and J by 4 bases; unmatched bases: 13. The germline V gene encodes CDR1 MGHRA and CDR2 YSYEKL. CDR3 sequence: CASSQSLPGQSLYGYTF. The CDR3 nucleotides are TGCGCCAGCAGCCAATCGTTACCGGGACAGTCCCTCTATGGCTACACCTTC.

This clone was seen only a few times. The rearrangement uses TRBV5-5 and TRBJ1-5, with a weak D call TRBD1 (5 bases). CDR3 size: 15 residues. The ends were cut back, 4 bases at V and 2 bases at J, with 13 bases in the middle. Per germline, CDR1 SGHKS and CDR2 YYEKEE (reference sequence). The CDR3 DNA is TGTGCCAGCAGCCCGGGGGGGACGGGCAATCAGCCCCAGCATTTT. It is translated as CASSPGGTGNQPQHF.

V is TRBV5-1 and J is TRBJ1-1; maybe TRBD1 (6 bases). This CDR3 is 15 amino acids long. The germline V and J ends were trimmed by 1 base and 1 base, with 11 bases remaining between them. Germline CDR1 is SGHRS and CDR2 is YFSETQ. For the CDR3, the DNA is TGCGCCAGCAGCTTGATGGACAGTGGGAACACTGAAGCTTTCTTT. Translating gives CASSLMDSGNTEAFF. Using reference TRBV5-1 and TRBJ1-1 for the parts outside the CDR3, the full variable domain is KAGVTQTPRYLIKTRGQQVTLSCSPISGHRSVSWYQQTPGQGLQFLFEYFSETQRNKGNFPGRFSGRQFSNSRSEMNVSTLELGDSALYLCASSLMDSGNTEAFFGQGTRLTVV.

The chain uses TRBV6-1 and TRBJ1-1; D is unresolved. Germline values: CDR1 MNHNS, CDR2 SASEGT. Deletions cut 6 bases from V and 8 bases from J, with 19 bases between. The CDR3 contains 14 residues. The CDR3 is CASRRSSTGLEAFF. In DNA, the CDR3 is TGTGCCAGCAGGCGGAGCTCGACTGGTTTGGAAGCTTTCTTT.

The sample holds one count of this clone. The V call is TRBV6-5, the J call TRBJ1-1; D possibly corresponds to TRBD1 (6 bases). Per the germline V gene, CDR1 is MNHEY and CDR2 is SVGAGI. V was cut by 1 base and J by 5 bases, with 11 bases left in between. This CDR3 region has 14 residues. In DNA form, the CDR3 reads TGTGCCAGCAGTTACTTCGGACAGCATACTGAAGCTTTCTTT. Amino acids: CASSYFGQHTEAFF.

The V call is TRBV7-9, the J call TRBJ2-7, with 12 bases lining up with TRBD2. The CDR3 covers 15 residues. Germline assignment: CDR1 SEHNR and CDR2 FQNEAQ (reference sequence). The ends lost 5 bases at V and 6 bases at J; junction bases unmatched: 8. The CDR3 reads CASSGIPGLAGEQYF. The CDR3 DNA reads TGTGCCAGCAGCGGAATACCGGGACTAGCGGGCGAGCAGTACTTC.

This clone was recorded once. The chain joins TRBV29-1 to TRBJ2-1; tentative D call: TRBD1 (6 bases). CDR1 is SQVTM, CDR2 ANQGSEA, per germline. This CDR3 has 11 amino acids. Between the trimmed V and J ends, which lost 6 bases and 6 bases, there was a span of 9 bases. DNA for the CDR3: TGCAGCGTGGGACATCCCAATGAGCAGTTCTTC. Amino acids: CSVGHPNEQFF.

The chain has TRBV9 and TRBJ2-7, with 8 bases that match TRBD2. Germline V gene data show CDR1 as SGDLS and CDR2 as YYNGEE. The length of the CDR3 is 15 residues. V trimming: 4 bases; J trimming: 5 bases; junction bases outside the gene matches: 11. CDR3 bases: TGTGCCAGCAGCCTTCTCGGGGGGGCCAAAGACGAGCAGTACTTC. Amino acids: CASSLLGGAKDEQYF.

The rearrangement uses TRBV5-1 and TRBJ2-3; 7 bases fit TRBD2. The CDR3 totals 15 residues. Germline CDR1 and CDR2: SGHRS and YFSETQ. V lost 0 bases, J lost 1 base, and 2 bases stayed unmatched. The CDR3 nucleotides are TGCGCCAGCAGCTTGGGTGGGGGGGGCACAGATACGCAGTATTTT. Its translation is CASSLGGGGTDTQYF.

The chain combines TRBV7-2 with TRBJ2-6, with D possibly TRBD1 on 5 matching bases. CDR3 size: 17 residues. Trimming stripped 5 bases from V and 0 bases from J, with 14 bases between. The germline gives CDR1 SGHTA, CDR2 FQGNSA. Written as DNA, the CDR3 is TGTGCCAGCAGCCGCTTGGGGCAGAGCTCTGGGGCCAACGTCCTGACTTTC. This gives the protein CASSRLGQSSGANVLTF.

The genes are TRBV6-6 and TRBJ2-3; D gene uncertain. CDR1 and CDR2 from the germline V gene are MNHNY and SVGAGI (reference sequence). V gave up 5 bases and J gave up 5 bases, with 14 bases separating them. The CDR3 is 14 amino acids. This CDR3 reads CASSPLSLGDTQYF. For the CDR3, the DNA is TGTGCCAGCAGTCCCCTGAGCCTTGGAGATACGCAGTATTTT.

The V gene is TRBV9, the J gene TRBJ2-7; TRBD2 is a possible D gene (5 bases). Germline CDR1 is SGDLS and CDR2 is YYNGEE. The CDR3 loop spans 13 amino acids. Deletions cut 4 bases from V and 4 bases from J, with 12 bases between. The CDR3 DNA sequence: TGTGCCAGCAGCCCATCCGGGGTTTACGAGCAGTACTTC. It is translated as CASSPSGVYEQYF.

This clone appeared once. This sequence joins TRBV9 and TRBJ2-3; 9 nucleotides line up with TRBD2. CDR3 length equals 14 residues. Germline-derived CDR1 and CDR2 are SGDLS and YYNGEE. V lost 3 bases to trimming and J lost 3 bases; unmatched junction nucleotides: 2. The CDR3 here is CASSASGNTDTQYF. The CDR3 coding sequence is TGTGCCAGCAGCGCTAGCGGGAATACAGATACGCAGTATTTT.

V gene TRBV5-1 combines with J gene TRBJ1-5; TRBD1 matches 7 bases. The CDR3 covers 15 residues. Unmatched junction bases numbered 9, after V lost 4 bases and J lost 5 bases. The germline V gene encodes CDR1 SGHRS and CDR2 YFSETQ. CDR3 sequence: CASSIGTDGDQPQHF. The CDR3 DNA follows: TGCGCCAGCAGCATCGGGACAGATGGGGATCAGCCCCAGCATTTT.